Listed here are 12 T cell receptor beta chains from one sample, sequenced in a study of T cell changes during pregnancy in multiple sclerosis. Here immunoSEQ multiplex PCR was the method, and the copy in TCRdb shows in-frame clones only, minus some. The table has about 98,000 clones, roughly nine tenths seen once. Here the sequenced sample was peripheral blood, taken after pregnancy. These receptors all come from a female donor in good health, enrolled as a control in a pregnancy study.

This clone was counted a few times. This sample includes further DNA sequences coding for the same CDR3. This sequence joins TRBV9 and TRBJ2-7; D is possibly TRBD1 (5 bases). The germline V gene encodes CDR1 SGDLS and CDR2 YYNGEE. V dropped 2 bases and J dropped 1 base, with 7 bases sitting between them. The CDR3 extends over 13 amino acids. The CDR3 protein is CASSVDSSYEQYF. Here the CDR3 DNA reads TGTGCCAGCAGCGTCGACAGTTCCTACGAGCAGTACTTC.

This rearrangement joins TRBV9 to TRBJ1-5; D gene unclear. The CDR3 spans 13 residues. Trimming removed 0 bases at V and 7 bases at J, with 8 bases between. Germline V gene sequence: CDR1 SGDLS, CDR2 YYNGEE. CDR3 loop: CASSVAAGQPQHF. DNA for the CDR3: TGTGCCAGCAGCGTAGCCGCGGGGCAGCCCCAGCATTTT.

The chain is built from TRBV7-8 and TRBJ1-5; D ambiguous. V shed 5 bases and J shed 3 bases, with 14 bases lying between them. Germline V gene sequence: CDR1 SGHVS, CDR2 FQNEAQ. CDR3 length: 15 residues. CDR3 protein: CASSAAGFDNQPQHF. CDR3 DNA: TGTGCCAGCAGCGCGGCGGGGTTCGACAATCAGCCCCAGCATTTT.

The chain carries TRBV6-1 and TRBJ2-5; TRBD2 is a possible D gene (5 bases). The CDR3 totals 13 residues. Trimming took off 2 bases at V and 8 bases at J, with 12 bases between the two ends. Germline V CDR1 and CDR2: MNHNS, SASEGT. The CDR3 sequence is CASSEIEGSTQYF. In nucleotides, the CDR3 is TGTGCCAGCAGTGAAATAGAGGGTTCAACCCAGTACTTC.

This clone was observed a single time. The chain recombines TRBV13 with TRBJ2-7; TRBD2 might be the D (7 bases). CDR1 PRHDT and CDR2 FYEKMQ come from the germline V gene (reference sequence). The CDR3 is 17 residues long. V was clipped by 2 bases and J by 4 bases, with 21 bases between them. The CDR3 nucleotides read TGTGCCAGCAGCTTATGGGGCGGGGGCAGGGCTGCTTACGAGCAGTACTTC. Translation gives CASSLWGGGRAAYEQYF.

This chain connects TRBV7-9 to TRBJ2-3; 10 bases are shared with TRBD2. Germline-derived CDR1 and CDR2 are SEHNR and FQNEAQ (reference sequence). The CDR3 is 15 amino acids. Germline trimming cut 5 bases from V and 4 bases from J; bases unmatched to any gene: 6. The CDR3 nucleotides read TGTGCCAGCAGCCCTACTAGCGGGAAAGCAGATACGCAGTATTTT. Translation gives CASSPTSGKADTQYF. Full variable domain (outside the CDR3, taken from reference TRBV7-9 and TRBJ2-3): DTGVSQNPRHKITKRGQNVTFRCDPISEHNRLYWYRQTLGQGPEFLTYFQNEAQLEKSRLLSDRFSAERPKGSFSTLEIQRTEQGDSAMYLCASSPTSGKADTQYFGPGTRLTVL.

This clone came up once. The chain recombines TRBV4-2 with TRBJ2-7; 10 bases fit TRBD2. CDR3 length: 15 residues. The V gene end was trimmed by 0 bases and the J gene end by 3 bases; junction bases not matched to a gene: 2. Per germline, CDR1 LGHNA and CDR2 YNFKEQ. The CDR3: CASSQEAGGVYEQYF. In nucleotides, the CDR3 is TGTGCCAGCAGCCAAGAAGCGGGAGGGGTCTACGAGCAGTACTTC.

The rearrangement uses TRBV4-1 and TRBJ2-7; possible D gene TRBD1, 5 bases. V dropped 3 bases and J dropped 3 bases, with 12 bases sitting between them. Germline lookup yields CDR1 MGHRA and CDR2 YSYEKL. This CDR3 is 14 amino acids long. Here the CDR3 DNA reads TGCGCCAGCAGCCATAATCAGGGCGGCTACGAGCAGTACTTC. It codes for CASSHNQGGYEQYF.

The rearrangement joins TRBV5-1 to TRBJ1-6; 7 nucleotides match TRBD1. The CDR3 has 21 amino acids. The V and J ends lost 4 bases and 4 bases, in that order; junction bases with no gene match: 23. The germline gives CDR1 SGHRS, CDR2 YFSETQ. For the CDR3, the DNA is TGCGCCAGCAGCGAGTTTACAACAGGGGCCACTTTTCTTACTTATAATTCACCCCTCCACTTT. Its protein is CASSEFTTGATFLTYNSPLHF.

The genes are TRBV7-3 and TRBJ2-1; possibly TRBD2 for D (6 bases). The CDR3 contains 19 residues. V was pared by 4 bases and J by 6 bases, with 28 bases between. Germline loops: CDR1 SGHTA, CDR2 FQGTGA. The CDR3 DNA is TGTGCCAGCAGCTCCAGCGGATTAGATGGGCTCCTGGGGGGCAATGAGCAGTTCTTC. Residues: CASSSSGLDGLLGGNEQFF.

This clone was counted once. The V and J genes are TRBV7-9 and TRBJ2-5; D is ambiguous. Germline V lookup: CDR1 SEHNR, CDR2 FQNEAQ (reference sequence). The V end lost 4 bases, the J end lost 5 bases, and 11 bases lay between the germline ends. This CDR3 is 13 amino acids long. The CDR3 loop is CASSSPSSETQYF. As DNA, the CDR3 is TGTGCCAGCAGCTCACCAAGCTCGGAGACCCAGTACTTC.

The CDR3 DNA is TGTGCCAGCAGCCAGCGGACTAGCGGGGAAGAGACCCAGTACTTC. Translating it yields CASSQRTSGEETQYF. This chain uses TRBV4-2 with TRBJ2-5; 12 bases match TRBD2. This CDR3 contains 15 residues. The germline gives CDR1 LGHNA, CDR2 YNFKEQ. Germline trimming cut 3 bases from V and 3 bases from J; bases unmatched to any gene: 2.